The text below deals with one T cell receptor (beta chain). The sample belongs to a study of blood T cell repertoires in COVID-19. Background on the study: Samples representing acute and convalescent COVID-19 were sourced from the United States, Italy and Spain. Sources were T cells, B-cell-depleted T cells, or PBMCs; the material itself was cDNA or gDNA.

Authors' analysis steps: The authors estimated nucleated cell counts from reference gene primer amplification. Data came from immunoSEQ multiplex PCR; TCRdb stores just in-frame clones and leaves some out. Clone size and V and J calls were adopted from that table, with D and trimming inferred from the DNA. This sample yields roughly 35,000 clones, of which around 90% are seen a single time; about 12% belongs to the top ten. Looked up from germline, CDR1 is SGHRS and CDR2 is YFSETQ. V trimming: 7 bases; J trimming: 4 bases; junction bases outside the gene matches: 10. The CDR3 contains 14 residues. The TCR was taken from a man aged 70 or older with acute or convalescent COVID-19. The gene calls are TRBV5-1 and TRBJ1-1, with 7 bases lining up with TRBD1. The specimen was peripheral blood. Written as DNA, the CDR3 is TGCGCCAGCGGACAGGTAGGGGGCGGCACTGAAGCTTTCTTT. Translating it yields CASGQVGGGTEAFF. The complete variable domain, with remaining parts taken from reference TRBV5-1 and TRBJ1-1, reads KAGVTQTPRYLIKTRGQQVTLSCSPISGHRSVSWYQQTPGQGLQFLFEYFSETQRNKGNFPGRFSGRQFSNSRSEMNVSTLELGDSALYLCASGQVGGGTEAFFGQGTRLTVV.